This record covers a single T cell receptor (beta chain). The entry originates in a study of regulatory T cells in long-lasting Graves disease. The sample's time point: newly diagnosed GD, antithyroid drugs for less than 3 months. Isolated PBMC RNA provided the starting material for the TCR library. Building of the TCR beta libraries involved iRepertoire HTBI primers and Arm-PCR of CDR3 regions. Original analysis: Across all samples, 62 TRBV segments and 15 or so TRBJ segments were identified. TCRdb used MiXCR to reprocess the multiplex PCR reads, holding one entry per CDR3 protein. In this record, the V and J calls reflect TCRdb's handling and not the investigators' own analysis. This sample carries over 500,000 distinct CDR3 sequences, approximately 15% of them seen once, and the ten largest clones take 15% to 20%. This CDR3 region has 17 residues. J lost 2 bases, V lost 4 bases, and 14 bases had no gene match. Per the germline V gene, CDR1 is ENHRY and CDR2 is SYGVKD.

This sample was also put to use in a study of T cells in Graves' hyperthyroidism and ophthalmopathy. That report adds: A set of HTBI primers served as the primers for a first-round RT-PCR of the TCR CDR3.

The sample consisted of peripheral blood mononuclear cells (PBMCs), taken at new diagnosis, from a patient treated with antithyroid drugs. The chain links TRBV10-3 to TRBJ2-7; 7 bases line up with TRBD1. The TCR sequence derives from a woman in her thirties with Graves disease. CDR3 in amino acids: CAISALVRYRGTYEQYF. In DNA form, the CDR3 reads TGTGCCATCAGTGCCCTGGTCCGGTACAGGGGAACCTACGAGCAGTACTTC.